This record concerns one T cell receptor beta chain sequence. Its antigen is still unknown. The source of the sample is a study of siplizumab effects on memory and regulatory T cells. Whole-study findings and limits: Suppressive function of proliferating Tregs from siplizumab cultures was not confirmed. Treg origin accounted for an average of roughly 70% of mappable alloreactive CD4+ clones with siplizumab and under 30% in controls. A minor share of alloreactive clones matched unstimulated subsets.

The method was immunoSEQ multiplex PCR; TCRdb's version includes in-frame clones alone and lacks a portion of them. This repertoire shows about 120,000 clones, less than 95% found once; its top ten account for roughly 1.5%. Sequencing was done on a sample of non-Treg CD4+ T cells sorted from blood. This sequence originates from a human donor in good health.

This CDR3 reads CASSLLADLSYEQYF. The DNA for the CDR3 is TGTGCCAGCAGCTTACTAGCGGACTTATCCTACGAGCAGTACTTC. V is TRBV7-3 and J is TRBJ2-7; 7 nucleotides align to TRBD2. The CDR3 runs 15 residues. The germline V gene has CDR1 SGHTA and CDR2 FQGTGA. V lost 2 bases, J lost 1 base, and 5 bases stayed unmatched.